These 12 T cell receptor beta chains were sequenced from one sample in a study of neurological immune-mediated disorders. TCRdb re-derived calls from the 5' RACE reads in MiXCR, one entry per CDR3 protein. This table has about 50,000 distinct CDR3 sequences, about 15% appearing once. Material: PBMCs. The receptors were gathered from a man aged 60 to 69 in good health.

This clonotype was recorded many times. CDR3 bases: TGTGCCAGCATTTGGGGGGCAGCCCGCTTCACCGGGGAGCTGTTTTTT. Protein: CASIWGAARFTGELFF. This sequence joins TRBV28 and TRBJ2-2, with D possibly called TRBD1 or TRBD2 (6 bases each). V dropped 7 bases and J dropped 4 bases, with 19 bases sitting between them. This CDR3 has 16 residues. Germline CDR1 MDHEN, CDR2 SYDVKM.

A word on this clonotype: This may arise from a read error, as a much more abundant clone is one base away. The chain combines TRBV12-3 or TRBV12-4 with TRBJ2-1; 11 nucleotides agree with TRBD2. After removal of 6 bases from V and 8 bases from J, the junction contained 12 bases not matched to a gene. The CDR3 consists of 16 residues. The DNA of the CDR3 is TGTGCCAGCAGAATAACTAGCGGGAGTCCGAGGGATGAGCAGTTCTTC. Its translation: CASRITSGSPRDEQFF.

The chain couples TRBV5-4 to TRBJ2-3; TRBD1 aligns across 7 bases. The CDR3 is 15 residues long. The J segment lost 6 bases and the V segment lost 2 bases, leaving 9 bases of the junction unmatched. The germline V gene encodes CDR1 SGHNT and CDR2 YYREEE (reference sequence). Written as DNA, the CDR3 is TGTGCCAGCAGCTTCGGGACAGAGCAGTTTGATACGCAGTATTTT. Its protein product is CASSFGTEQFDTQYF.

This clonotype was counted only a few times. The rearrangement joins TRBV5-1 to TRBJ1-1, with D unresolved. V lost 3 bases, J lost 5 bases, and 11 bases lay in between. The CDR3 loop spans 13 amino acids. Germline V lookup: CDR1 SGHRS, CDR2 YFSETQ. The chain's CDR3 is CASSWGSRTEAFF. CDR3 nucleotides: TGCGCCAGCAGCTGGGGATCCAGGACTGAAGCTTTCTTT.

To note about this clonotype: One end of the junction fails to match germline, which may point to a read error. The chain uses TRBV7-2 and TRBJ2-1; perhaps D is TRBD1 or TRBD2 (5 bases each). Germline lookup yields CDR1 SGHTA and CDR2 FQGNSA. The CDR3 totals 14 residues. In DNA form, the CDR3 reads TGTGACAGCAGGTCCGGGACCCTTGGCCATGAGCAGTTCTTC. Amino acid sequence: CDSRSGTLGHEQFF.

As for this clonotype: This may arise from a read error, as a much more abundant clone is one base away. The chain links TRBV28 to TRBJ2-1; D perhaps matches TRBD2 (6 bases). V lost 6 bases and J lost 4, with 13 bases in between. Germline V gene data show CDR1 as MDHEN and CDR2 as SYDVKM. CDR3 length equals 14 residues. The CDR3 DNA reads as TGTGCCAGCAGCACTAGCTGGAGGTACAATGAGCAGTTCTTC. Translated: CASSTSWRYNEQFF.

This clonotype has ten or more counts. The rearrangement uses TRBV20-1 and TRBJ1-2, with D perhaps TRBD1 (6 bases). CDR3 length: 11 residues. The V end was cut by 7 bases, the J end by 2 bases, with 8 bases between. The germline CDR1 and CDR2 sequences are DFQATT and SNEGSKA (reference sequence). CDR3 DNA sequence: TGCAGTGGACAGGCGAACTATGGCTACACCTTC. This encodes CSGQANYGYTF.

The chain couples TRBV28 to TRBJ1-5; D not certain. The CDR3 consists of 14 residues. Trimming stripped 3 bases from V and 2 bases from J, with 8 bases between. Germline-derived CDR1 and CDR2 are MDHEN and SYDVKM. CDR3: CASSLSGGNQPQHF. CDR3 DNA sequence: TGTGCCAGCAGTTTGTCGGGAGGCAATCAGCCCCAGCATTTT.

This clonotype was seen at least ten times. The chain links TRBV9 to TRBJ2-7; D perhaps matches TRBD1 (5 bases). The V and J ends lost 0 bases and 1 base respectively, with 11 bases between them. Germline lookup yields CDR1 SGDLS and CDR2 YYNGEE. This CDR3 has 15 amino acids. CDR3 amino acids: CASSVAFQGSYEQYF. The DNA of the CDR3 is TGTGCCAGCAGCGTAGCTTTTCAGGGTTCCTACGAGCAGTACTTC.

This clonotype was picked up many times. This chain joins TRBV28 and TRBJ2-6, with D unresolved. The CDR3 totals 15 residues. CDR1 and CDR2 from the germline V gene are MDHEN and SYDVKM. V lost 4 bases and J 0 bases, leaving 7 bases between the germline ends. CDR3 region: CASSSSYSGANVLTF. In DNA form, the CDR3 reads TGTGCCAGCAGTTCCAGCTACTCTGGGGCCAACGTCCTGACTTTC.

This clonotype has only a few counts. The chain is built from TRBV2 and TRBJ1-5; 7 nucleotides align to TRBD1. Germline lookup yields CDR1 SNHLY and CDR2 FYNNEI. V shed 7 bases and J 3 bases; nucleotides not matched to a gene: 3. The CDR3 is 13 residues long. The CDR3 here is CASIQGVNQPQHF. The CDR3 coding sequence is TGTGCCAGCATTCAGGGGGTCAATCAGCCCCAGCATTTT.

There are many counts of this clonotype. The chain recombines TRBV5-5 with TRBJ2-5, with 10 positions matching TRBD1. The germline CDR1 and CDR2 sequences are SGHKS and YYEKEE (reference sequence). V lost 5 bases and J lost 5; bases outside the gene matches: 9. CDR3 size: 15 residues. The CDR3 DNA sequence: TGTGCCAGCAGTACCGGGACAGGGGTCGGGGAGACCCAGTACTTC. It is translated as CASSTGTGVGETQYF.